This entry lists 23 T cell receptor beta chains sequenced from one sample in a study of beta chain features in type 1 diabetes. Findings of the study overall: All four CD4+ subsets from Type 1 diabetes patients carried moderately but significantly shorter TCRB CDR3s.

Their recognized antigens are unknown. Expressed TCRB transcripts were sequenced after all isolated RNA was converted to cDNA. Only in-frame clones appear in the TCRdb table, and some are missing; sequencing was by immunoSEQ multiplex PCR. Of some 360,000 clones in the sample, 8.5% to 10% were seen once. The sample consisted of central memory CD4+ T cells from blood. The receptors originated from a man aged 25-45 years with type 1 diabetes.

Remarks on this clone: This specimen includes other DNA sequences encoding the same CDR3. The chain employs TRBV7-9 and TRBJ1-1, with 9 nucleotides matching TRBD1. The CDR3 length is 15 residues. The germline CDR1 and CDR2 sequences are SEHNR and FQNEAQ (reference sequence). Trimming at V came to 1 base and at J to 4 bases, leaving 4 bases not matched to a gene. The CDR3 coding sequence is TGTGCCAGCAGCTTAGGACAGGGGGGAATCACTGAAGCTTTCTTT. Protein: CASSLGQGGITEAFF.

As for this clone: One end of the junction does not line up with germline, which may come from a read error. The chain couples TRBV7-6 to TRBJ2-3, with D possibly matching TRBD2 (6 bases). The length of the CDR3 is 15 residues. CDR1 is SGHVS, CDR2 FNYEAQ, per germline. CDR3 sequence reads: CASSLDGSSGDTQYF. CDR3 DNA: TGTGCTAGCAGCTTAGATGGTAGCAGCGGGGATACGCAGTATTTT.

CDR3 nucleotide sequence: TGTGCCAGCAGCTCCCTGGGACTAGCGGGAGTAGAGCAGTACTTC. This sequence encodes CASSSLGLAGVEQYF. This chain joins TRBV7-2 and TRBJ2-7; 14 bases align to TRBD2. The trim removed 4 bases at V and 7 bases at J, leaving 6 bases unmatched. This CDR3 comprises 15 residues. Germline V gene lookup returns CDR1 SGHTA and CDR2 FQGNSA. The full variable domain, in which reference TRBV7-2 and TRBJ2-7 provide the parts outside the CDR3, is GAGVSQSPSNKVTEKGKDVELRCDPISGHTALYWYRQSLGQGLEFLIYFQGNSAPDKSGLPSDRFSAERTGGSVSTLTIQRTQQEDSAVYLCASSSLGLAGVEQYFGPGTRLTVT.

There are many counts of this clone. The chain joins TRBV28 to TRBJ1-4; 8 nucleotides align to TRBD1. In germline, CDR1 is MDHEN, CDR2 SYDVKM. J was trimmed by 6 bases and V by 5 bases; bases with no gene match: 5. CDR3 length: 14 amino acids. The CDR3 DNA reads TGTGCCAGCAGTGACAGGGGCGTGGATGAAAAACTGTTTTTT. The encoded protein is CASSDRGVDEKLFF. Full variable domain (outside the CDR3, taken from reference TRBV28 and TRBJ1-4): DVKVTQSSRYLVKRTGEKVFLECVQDMDHENMFWYRQDPGLGLRLIYFSYDVKMKEKGDIPEGYSVSREKKERFSLILESASTNQTSMYLCASSDRGVDEKLFFGSGTQLSVL.

This chain uses TRBV19 with TRBJ1-5; the match to TRBD1 covers 7 bases. The CDR3 runs to 17 residues. Trimming removed 3 bases from V and 0 bases from J; junction bases left unmatched: 8. Germline CDR1 reads LNHDA; CDR2 reads SQIVND (reference sequence). This CDR3 is CASSMERGGNSNQPQHF. CDR3 in DNA: TGTGCCAGTAGTATGGAGAGAGGGGGCAATAGCAATCAGCCCCAGCATTTT.

This clone was observed a few times. The chain is built from TRBV11-2 and TRBJ1-1, with D uncertain. CDR1 is SGHAT and CDR2 is FQNNGV in the germline V gene. Trimming shortened V by 0 bases and J by 1 base, and 6 bases separated the two germline ends. The CDR3 covers 14 residues. CDR3 sequence (DNA): TGTGCCAGCAGCTTAGACGGCTCGAACACTGAAGCTTTCTTT. It is translated as CASSLDGSNTEAFF.

The chain recombines TRBV9 with TRBJ2-7, with 7 bases matching TRBD1. CDR3 length equals 14 residues. J lost 2 bases, V lost 2 bases, and 4 bases had no gene match. The V gene's germline CDR1 is SGDLS and CDR2 YYNGEE. Here the CDR3 reads CASSVQGDPYEQYF. DNA of the CDR3: TGTGCCAGCAGCGTGCAGGGGGATCCCTACGAGCAGTACTTC.

This rearrangement joins TRBV5-1 to TRBJ1-5; the match to TRBD1 covers 7 bases. V lost 1 base, J lost 7 bases, and 8 bases stayed unmatched. CDR1 is SGHRS, CDR2 YFSETQ, per germline. The CDR3 consists of 15 residues. CDR3 amino acids: CASSLSGQPEQPQHF. CDR3 DNA sequence: TGCGCCAGCAGCTTGTCGGGACAGCCAGAACAGCCCCAGCATTTT.

This clone was seen only a few times. The rearrangement uses TRBV19 and TRBJ2-3, with TRBD1 matching over 8 bases. Germline CDR1 LNHDA, CDR2 SQIVND (reference sequence). This CDR3 has 15 residues. V dropped 8 bases and J dropped 1; count of bases not matched to a gene: 8. CDR3: CASCFGQGGTDTQYF. The CDR3 DNA reads TGTGCCAGTTGCTTCGGACAGGGAGGCACAGATACGCAGTATTTT.

This clone was counted only a few times. The V call is TRBV19, the J call TRBJ2-7; 10 bases match TRBD2. V lost 3 bases to trimming and J lost 3 bases; unmatched junction nucleotides: 11. The CDR3 is 17 amino acids. The germline CDR1 and CDR2 sequences are LNHDA and SQIVND (reference sequence). The chain's CDR3 is CASSIRASGSSFYEQYF. The CDR3 coding sequence is TGTGCCAGTAGTATTAGGGCTAGCGGGAGTTCGTTCTACGAGCAGTACTTC.

This clone was found many times. The chain carries TRBV14 and TRBJ2-6; weak D call: TRBD1 (6 bases). V shed 4 bases and J shed 0 bases, with 10 bases lying between them. Germline V CDR1 and CDR2: SGHDN, FVKESK. CDR3 size: 16 residues. The CDR3, as DNA: TGTGCCAGCAGCCCCCGCAGGGGCTCTGGGGCCAACGTCCTGACTTTC. Its protein product is CASSPRRGSGANVLTF.

This clone was observed a handful of times. This same CDR3 is encoded by further DNA sequences in the sample. The chain uses TRBV9 and TRBJ2-6; the D call may be TRBD1 or TRBD2 (5 bases each). CDR1 is SGDLS, CDR2 YYNGEE, per germline. V dropped 0 bases and J dropped 4 bases, with 8 bases sitting between them. This CDR3 is 15 amino acids long. CDR3 bases: TGTGCCAGCAGCGTAGGGGGGTCCGGGGCCAACGTCCTGACTTTC. This translates into CASSVGGSGANVLTF.

This clone was counted between two and nine times. This chain uses TRBV7-9 with TRBJ1-4; TRBD1 is a possible D gene (6 bases). Trimming removed 1 base at V and 8 bases at J, with 14 bases between. The CDR3 length is 15 residues. Germline-derived CDR1 and CDR2 are SEHNR and FQNEAQ (reference sequence). CDR3: CASSLGQARWEKLFF. In DNA, the CDR3 is TGTGCCAGCAGCTTAGGACAGGCTCGGTGGGAAAAACTGTTTTTT. Drawing the rest from reference TRBV7-9 and TRBJ1-4, the complete variable domain is DTGVSQNPRHKITKRGQNVTFRCDPISEHNRLYWYRQTLGQGPEFLTYFQNEAQLEKSRLLSDRFSAERPKGSFSTLEIQRTEQGDSAMYLCASSLGQARWEKLFFGSGTQLSVL.

This clone was recorded many times. This chain uses TRBV18 with TRBJ1-3; 7 nucleotides align to TRBD1. Germline assignment: CDR1 KGHSH and CDR2 LQKENI. The CDR3 loop spans 16 amino acids. Trimming removed 0 bases from V and 3 bases from J; junction bases left unmatched: 5. The CDR3 protein is CASSPPTGLIGNTIYF. The CDR3 DNA reads TGTGCCAGCTCACCACCGACAGGGCTAATTGGAAACACCATATATTTT.

This clone was counted only a few times. This chain links TRBV6-5 with TRBJ1-3; tentative D call: TRBD1 (6 bases). V lost 5 bases to trimming and J lost 1 base, with 9 bases between them. From germline, CDR1 is MNHEY and CDR2 SVGAGI. The CDR3 length is 14 residues. The CDR3: CASSHQGSGNTIYF. CDR3 nucleotide sequence: TGTGCCAGCAGTCACCAGGGGTCTGGAAACACCATATATTTT.

This clone was observed a few times. The gene calls are TRBV6-4 and TRBJ1-1; D ambiguous. CDR1 and CDR2 (germline): MRHNA, SNTAGT. V dropped 5 bases and J dropped 7 bases, with 14 bases sitting between them. The CDR3 totals 13 residues. In DNA, the CDR3 is TGTGCCAGCAGTTCCCGTGGTACGATTGAAGCTTTCTTT. Residues: CASSSRGTIEAFF.

The chain recombines TRBV5-1 with TRBJ2-5; the D is unclear. With the DNA end fitting TRBJ2-7 better, the J assignment may be wrong. Germline V CDR1 and CDR2: SGHRS, YFSETQ. CDR3 length: 11 amino acids. CDR3 DNA: TGCGCCAGCAGCTTGAACCACGAGCAGTACTTC. It is translated as CASSLNHEQYF.

The chain couples TRBV29-1 to TRBJ1-2; D is ambiguous. This CDR3 has 12 amino acids. Germline assignment: CDR1 SQVTM and CDR2 ANQGSEA. The V gene lost 7 bases and the J gene lost 5 bases, with 14 bases spanning the gap. The CDR3 here is CSAQSGVYGYTF. In nucleotides, the CDR3 is TGCAGCGCTCAATCTGGGGTATATGGCTACACCTTC. Together with reference TRBV29-1 and TRBJ1-2, the CDR3 gives the full variable domain: SAVISQKPSRDICQRGTSLTIQCQVDSQVTMMFWYRQQPGQSLTLIATANQGSEATYESGFVIDKFPISRPNLTFSTLTVSNMSPEDSSIYLCSAQSGVYGYTFGSGTRLTVV.

The chain uses TRBV5-1 and TRBJ1-1; no firm D call. The germline CDR1 and CDR2 sequences are SGHRS and YFSETQ. The germline V and J ends were trimmed by 0 bases and 0 bases, with 3 bases remaining between them. The CDR3 has 13 residues. The CDR3 nucleotides read TGCGCCAGCAGCTTGGATATGAACACTGAAGCTTTCTTT. This encodes CASSLDMNTEAFF.

This clone was seen repeatedly, ten times or more. This chain joins TRBV10-3 and TRBJ2-1, with 12 bases aligning to TRBD2. CDR1 ENHRY and CDR2 SYGVKD come from the germline V gene. V dropped 10 bases and J dropped 5; count of bases not matched to a gene: 3. This CDR3 region has 13 residues. The CDR3 region is CATRTSGDNEQFF. CDR3 in DNA: TGTGCCACCCGGACTAGCGGGGACAATGAGCAGTTCTTC.

This rearrangement joins TRBV29-1 to TRBJ2-7; possibly TRBD1 or TRBD2 for D (7 bases each). Germline CDR1 and CDR2: SQVTM and ANQGSEA. The V end was cut by 4 bases, the J end by 6 bases, with 16 bases between. The CDR3 extends over 13 amino acids. CDR3 residues: CSVGSGGDFEQYF. For the CDR3, the DNA is TGCAGCGTTGGTTCAGGGGGGGATTTCGAGCAGTACTTC.

This clone appeared a few times. The rearrangement links TRBV6-6 to TRBJ1-1; D gene unclear. CDR3 length equals 14 residues. Germline CDR1 and CDR2: MNHNY and SVGAGI (reference sequence). V shed 5 bases and J shed 1 base, with 11 bases lying between them. The CDR3 is CASSTTGQNTEAFF. As DNA, the CDR3 is TGTGCCAGCAGTACAACGGGTCAGAACACTGAAGCTTTCTTT.

The chain joins TRBV18 to TRBJ2-7; D is unclear. Germline-derived CDR1 and CDR2 are KGHSH and LQKENI. CDR3 length equals 12 residues. Trimming shortened V by 2 bases and J by 5 bases, and 7 bases separated the two germline ends. CDR3 region: CASSPMGNEQYF. The CDR3 region has the DNA TGTGCCAGCTCACCAATGGGTAACGAGCAGTACTTC.